These 26 T cell receptor beta chains originate from one sample sequenced in a study of CD8 T cells in ankylosing spondylitis. TCRdb re-derived calls from the 5' RACE reads in MiXCR, one entry per CDR3 protein. The sample records under 950,000 distinct CDR3 sequences, around 20% being singletons. Findings and caveats of the study: Blood of patients with ankylosing spondylitis appeared to be characterized by a TCR beta motif of eight highly homologous variants.

The antigens of these receptors remain unknown. Sequencing was performed on blood, either unsorted or a sorted T cell fraction (not recorded which). These receptors came from a male donor with ankylosing spondylitis.

This clonotype was detected ten times or more. The rearrangement joins TRBV7-2 to TRBJ2-3, with D uncertain. This CDR3 has 14 residues. Per germline, CDR1 SGHTA and CDR2 FQGNSA. V lost 6 bases, J lost 2 bases, and 12 bases lay in between. CDR3 DNA: TGTGCCAGCAGGATGGCCGGTTCCACAGATACGCAGTATTTT. It yields the protein CASRMAGSTDTQYF. Variable domain in full (rest from reference TRBV7-2 and TRBJ2-3): GAGVSQSPSNKVTEKGKDVELRCDPISGHTALYWYRQSLGQGLEFLIYFQGNSAPDKSGLPSDRFSAERTGGSVSTLTIQRTQQEDSAVYLCASRMAGSTDTQYFGPGTRLTVL.

This clonotype has only a few counts. The chain employs TRBV12-3 or TRBV12-4 and TRBJ2-3, with 13 bases aligning to TRBD2. This CDR3 is 15 amino acids long. Trimming cost V 6 bases and J 6 bases; bases outside gene matches: 6. The CDR3 sequence: CASRPLAGGVDTQYF. DNA of the CDR3: TGTGCCAGCAGACCACTAGCGGGGGGGGTGGATACGCAGTATTTT.

This clonotype was detected a few times. The V call is TRBV6-1, the J call TRBJ2-3; 7 bases fit TRBD1. The germline CDR1 and CDR2 sequences are MNHNS and SASEGT. The CDR3 loop spans 16 amino acids. Trimming removed 7 bases from V and 0 bases from J; junction bases left unmatched: 10. CDR3 nucleotides: TGTGCCAGCACCTTGACAGGGTACCCTAGCACAGATACGCAGTATTTT. Amino acids: CASTLTGYPSTDTQYF.

The J gene is TRBJ2-1, the V gene TRBV24-1; 7 positions agree with TRBD1. Germline-derived CDR1 and CDR2 are KGHDR and SFDVKD. This CDR3 comprises 16 residues. V dropped 2 bases and J dropped 10; count of bases not matched to a gene: 13. The CDR3 loop reads CATSDSTSGQSWEQFF. As DNA, the CDR3 is TGTGCCACCAGTGATTCCACCTCGGGACAGTCTTGGGAGCAGTTCTTC.

The gene calls are TRBV5-4 and TRBJ2-7, with D possibly matching TRBD1 (8 bases). Germline lookup yields CDR1 SGHNT and CDR2 YYREEE (reference sequence). The CDR3 covers 14 residues. Trimming took 3 bases from V and 5 from J, leaving 15 bases between them. CDR3 amino acids: CASSSDRGGNEQYF. DNA of the CDR3: TGTGCCAGCAGCTCCGACAGGGGAGGGAACGAGCAGTACTTC.

There are many counts of this clonotype. The chain carries TRBV28 and TRBJ2-7, with D maybe TRBD1 (5 bases). V dropped 2 bases and J dropped 5 bases, with 10 bases sitting between them. The CDR3 runs to 13 residues. CDR1 and CDR2 from the germline V gene are MDHEN and SYDVKM. The CDR3 sequence: CASSLRTMNEQYF. The CDR3 DNA is TGTGCCAGCAGTTTACGGACAATGAACGAGCAGTACTTC.

The rearrangement joins TRBV4-2 to TRBJ2-6, with D uncertain. The ends were cut back, 0 bases at V and 0 bases at J, with 12 bases in the middle. The CDR3 length is 18 residues. CDR1 is LGHNA and CDR2 is YNFKEQ in the germline V gene. The CDR3 is CASSQEPDGHSGANVLTF. In nucleotides, the CDR3 is TGTGCCAGCAGCCAAGAGCCGGACGGTCACTCTGGGGCCAACGTCCTGACTTTC.

This clonotype was seen a handful of times. The CDR3 coding sequence is TGTGCCAGCAGCCCATACAGGGGCCCTAGCACAGATACGCAGTATTTT. Protein sequence: CASSPYRGPSTDTQYF. The chain has TRBV7-6 and TRBJ2-3, with 7 bases aligning to TRBD1. The CDR3 extends over 16 amino acids. V shed 5 bases, J shed 0 bases, and the junction held 8 bases outside the gene matches. Germline values: CDR1 SGHVS, CDR2 FNYEAQ.

The J gene is TRBJ2-7, the V gene TRBV7-9; D gene uncertain. This CDR3 spans 13 amino acids. Trimming removed 2 bases at V and 1 base at J, with 6 bases between. CDR1 is SEHNR, CDR2 FQNEAQ, per germline (reference sequence). The CDR3 coding sequence is TGTGCCAGCAGCTTACGCACTTCCTACGAGCAGTACTTC. Protein sequence: CASSLRTSYEQYF.

This chain links TRBV6-5 with TRBJ1-2; D unresolved. The CDR3 runs to 15 residues. Trimming removed 0 bases from V and 2 bases from J, with 10 bases in between. Germline-derived CDR1 and CDR2 are MNHEY and SVGAGI. CDR3 region: CASSYSVAENYGYTF. Written as DNA, the CDR3 is TGTGCCAGCAGTTACTCGGTGGCGGAGAACTATGGCTACACCTTC.

J is TRBJ2-7 and V is TRBV12-3 or TRBV12-4, with a possible D match to TRBD2 (5 bases). The CDR3 loop spans 12 amino acids. V shed 6 bases and J shed 6 bases, with 12 bases lying between them. CDR3 bases: TGTGCCAGCAGGGCTGGGAGCGGCGAGCAGTACTTC. Protein sequence: CASRAGSGEQYF.

V and J are TRBV5-1 and TRBJ2-2; possibly TRBD1 for D (6 bases). CDR1 and CDR2 from the germline V gene are SGHRS and YFSETQ. V lost 4 bases to trimming and J lost 1 base, with 14 bases between them. The CDR3 runs 16 residues. This chain's CDR3 is CASSGAQGLNTGELFF. The CDR3 DNA reads TGCGCCAGCAGCGGTGCCCAGGGGCTGAACACCGGGGAGCTGTTTTTT. The full variable domain, its missing parts supplied by reference TRBV5-1 and TRBJ2-2, is KAGVTQTPRYLIKTRGQQVTLSCSPISGHRSVSWYQQTPGQGLQFLFEYFSETQRNKGNFPGRFSGRQFSNSRSEMNVSTLELGDSALYLCASSGAQGLNTGELFFGEGSRLTVL.

This chain uses TRBV12-3 or TRBV12-4 with TRBJ2-5; 9 positions agree with TRBD1. CDR3 size: 15 residues. V gave up 6 bases and J gave up 4 bases; unmatched junction bases: 9. CDR3 protein: CASRIDRGARETQYF. The CDR3 nucleotides read TGTGCCAGCAGGATCGACAGGGGGGCCCGAGAGACCCAGTACTTC.

V usage is TRBV7-8 and J usage is TRBJ2-7, with D maybe TRBD2 (5 bases). This CDR3 region has 15 residues. Germline V lookup: CDR1 SGHVS, CDR2 FQNEAQ. V was cut by 2 bases and J by 0 bases, with 11 bases left in between. CDR3 DNA sequence: TGTGCCAGCAGCTTAATCCGGGATCGCTCCTACGAGCAGTACTTC. It translates to CASSLIRDRSYEQYF.

This clonotype was recorded a few times. V is TRBV15 and J is TRBJ2-2; 8 positions agree with TRBD2. Germline CDR1 is LNHNV and CDR2 is YYDKDF (reference sequence). CDR3 size: 16 residues. Unmatched junction bases numbered 7, after V lost 0 bases and J lost 7 bases. The CDR3 loop is CATSRDSGENGGELFF. As DNA, the CDR3 is TGTGCCACCAGCAGAGATAGCGGGGAGAATGGCGGGGAGCTGTTTTTT.

This clonotype was seen only a few times. The chain couples TRBV7-6 to TRBJ1-4, with TRBD1 as a possible D gene (5 bases). Germline assignment: CDR1 SGHVS and CDR2 FNYEAQ. This CDR3 is built from 13 residues. Trimming cost V 5 bases and J 10 bases, with 14 bases left between them. Here the CDR3 DNA reads TGTGCCAGCAGCCTGGGACCCGAGGCAAAACTGTTTTTT. Its protein product is CASSLGPEAKLFF.

This chain joins TRBV6-2 or TRBV6-3 and TRBJ1-2; a weak D match, TRBD1 (5 bases). The germline CDR1 and CDR2 sequences are MNHEY and SVGEGT. The CDR3 runs to 14 residues. V dropped 6 bases and J dropped 8 bases, with 19 bases sitting between them. CDR3 bases: TGTGCCAGCAGGATGGACGGGACCTTTAGGGGCTACACCTTC. It translates to CASRMDGTFRGYTF.

This clonotype was counted a few times. The gene calls are TRBV27 and TRBJ1-3, with a weak D call TRBD1 (5 bases). Deletions cut 3 bases from V and 4 bases from J, with 13 bases between. The V gene's germline CDR1 is MNHEY and CDR2 SMNVEV (reference sequence). The CDR3 is 15 residues long. The CDR3 DNA reads TGTGCCAGCAGTTTGGGGGGAATGGGGGGAAACACCATATATTTT. Amino acids: CASSLGGMGGNTIYF.

This clonotype was counted only a few times. CDR3 DNA: TGCAGTGCTAGAGATCTGGCGGCTAGCGGGAGCAACACAGATACGCAGTATTTT. It codes for CSARDLAASGSNTDTQYF. The J gene is TRBJ2-3, the V gene TRBV20-1; 10 bases align to TRBD2. The V gene's germline CDR1 is DFQATT and CDR2 SNEGSKA (reference sequence). The CDR3 has 18 residues. J gave up 2 bases and V 0 bases, and 11 bases lay outside the gene matches.

The chain links TRBV29-1 to TRBJ2-4, with 9 bases lining up with TRBD1. Germline V gene data show CDR1 as SQVTM and CDR2 as ANQGSEA. The CDR3 contains 14 residues. Trimming at V came to 5 bases and at J to 6 bases, leaving 8 bases not matched to a gene. CDR3 sequence reads: CSVRTGEFPNIQYF. The DNA of the CDR3 is TGCAGCGTTCGGACAGGGGAGTTTCCAAACATTCAGTACTTC.

In its sample, this clonotype was seen a few times. This chain connects TRBV11-2 to TRBJ2-3; tentatively, D is TRBD1 (7 bases). Trimming removed 6 bases at V and 4 bases at J, with 17 bases between. Germline CDR1 is SGHAT and CDR2 is FQNNGV. The CDR3 sequence is 15 residues long. The CDR3 loop reads CASSQRQGGADTQYF. CDR3 DNA: TGTGCCAGCAGTCAAAGACAGGGCGGGGCAGATACGCAGTATTTT.

The CDR3 coding sequence is TGTGCCAGCAGTTCAAGGGCGGTGGGCACTGAAGCTTTCTTT. It encodes CASSSRAVGTEAFF. This chain connects TRBV9 to TRBJ1-1, with no clear D. Germline V lookup: CDR1 SGDLS, CDR2 YYNGEE. Trimming stripped 5 bases from V and 4 bases from J, with 15 bases between. The CDR3 covers 14 residues.

The chain links TRBV30 to TRBJ1-1; D gene ambiguous. The CDR3 length is 13 residues. V was pared by 2 bases and J by 4 bases, with 11 bases between. Germline CDR1 reads GTSNPN; CDR2 reads SVGIG (reference sequence). This CDR3 is CAWSYSVGTEAFF. For the CDR3, the DNA is TGTGCCTGGAGTTATTCAGTGGGCACTGAAGCTTTCTTT.

For this clonotype: The conserved phenylalanine or tryptophan is not found at the CDR3 terminus, so this likely reflects a read error. The limits of the CDR3 on the DNA are not certain, so only TCRdb's listed CDR3 is given. This chain joins TRBV7-9 and TRBJ2-7; TRBD2 is the table's D call and was not checked against the DNA. 9 amino acids form the CDR3, both terminal residues included. CDR1 and CDR2 from the germline V gene are SEHNR and FQNEAQ (reference sequence). CDR3 loop: CASSLGAAA.

This clonotype was observed a few times. This chain uses TRBV28 with TRBJ2-7; 8 bases agree with TRBD2. This CDR3 is 13 amino acids long. The V gene end was trimmed by 7 bases and the J gene end by 4 bases; junction bases not matched to a gene: 6. CDR1 is MDHEN, CDR2 SYDVKM, per germline. For the CDR3, the DNA is TGTGCCAGCACCTCCGGGGGGGTTTACGAGCAGTACTTC. Its protein product is CASTSGGVYEQYF.

This clonotype has more than one count but fewer than ten. CDR3 region: CASSPSVGGYTF. CDR3 DNA sequence: TGTGCCAGCAGTCCCTCTGTGGGTGGCTACACCTTC. This chain connects TRBV7-9 to TRBJ1-2, with D unclear. Germline V gives CDR1 SEHNR, CDR2 FQNEAQ (reference sequence). Deletions cut 6 bases from V and 7 bases from J, with 12 bases between. CDR3 length: 12 amino acids. Full variable domain (rest looked up from reference TRBV7-9 and TRBJ1-2): DTGVSQNPRHKITKRGQNVTFRCDPISEHNRLYWYRQTLGQGPEFLTYFQNEAQLEKSRLLSDRFSAERPKGSFSTLEIQRTEQGDSAMYLCASSPSVGGYTFGSGTRLTVV.